These 26 T cell receptor beta chains originate from one sample sequenced in a study of T cells in Graves' hyperthyroidism and ophthalmopathy. The investigators amplified TCR beta CDR3 regions from RNA transcripts. A set of HTBI primers served as the primers for a first-round RT-PCR of the TCR CDR3. MiXCR was run by TCRdb on the multiplex PCR reads, yielding one entry per CDR3 protein. The sample records 96,000 or so distinct CDR3 sequences, under 65% being singletons. The specimen sequenced was blood. The source is a woman aged 40 to 50 with Graves' hyperthyroidism.

This clonotype was detected many times. V and J are TRBV5-8 and TRBJ1-1, with D uncertain. Germline V gene sequence: CDR1 SGHTS, CDR2 YDEGEE. V was pared by 1 base and J by 4 bases, with 11 bases between. The CDR3 is made up of 14 amino acids. CDR3: CASSLRGLGTEAFF. The CDR3 region has the DNA TGTGCCAGCAGCTTGCGAGGTTTGGGCACTGAAGCTTTCTTT.

V gene TRBV29-1 combines with J gene TRBJ2-5, with 9 bases that match TRBD2. The tail of the sequence fits TRBJ2-7 better, so the J call may be wrong. Germline-derived CDR1 and CDR2 are SQVTM and ANQGSEA. CDR3 length equals 14 residues. As DNA, the CDR3 is TGCAGCGTTGTAGCGGGAGAGCCCCCCTACGAGCAGTACTTC. It is translated as CSVVAGEPPYEQYF.

In this sample, this clonotype turned up many times. V and J are TRBV5-1 and TRBJ2-7, with 7 bases lining up with TRBD1. V trimming: 2 bases; J trimming: 6 bases; junction bases outside the gene matches: 8. From germline, CDR1 is SGHRS and CDR2 YFSETQ. CDR3 length: 14 residues. The CDR3 spells CASSFAVQGTEQYF. DNA of the CDR3: TGCGCCAGCAGCTTCGCCGTACAGGGGACCGAGCAGTACTTC.

This clonotype was recorded a few times. The chain couples TRBV20-1 to TRBJ2-2; 12 bases agree with TRBD1. CDR1 DFQATT and CDR2 SNEGSKA come from the germline V gene (reference sequence). There are 16 residues in the CDR3. After removal of 6 bases from V and 7 bases from J, the junction contained 12 bases not matched to a gene. The CDR3: CSADTGTGGADGELFF. The CDR3 DNA is TGCAGTGCGGATACCGGGACAGGGGGCGCGGACGGGGAGCTGTTTTTT.

As for this clonotype: It is likely a read error, because the conserved phenylalanine at the end of the CDR3 is missing. J is TRBJ1-2 and V is TRBV20-1; D is unresolved. In germline, CDR1 is DFQATT, CDR2 SNEGSKA (reference sequence). The CDR3 extends over 15 amino acids. The CDR3 sequence: CGASLSPGVGGGYTV. The DNA for the CDR3 is TGCGGTGCTAGTTTGTCACCCGGGGTGGGAGGTGGCTACACCGTC.

This clonotype has a handful of counts. This sequence may be a read error, since a much larger clone differs from it by one base. This chain uses TRBV7-2 with TRBJ1-1; D call uncertain. Germline CDR1 reads SGHTA; CDR2 reads FQGNSA. The V end was cut by 4 bases, the J end by 10 bases, with 16 bases between. The CDR3 is 13 amino acids. CDR3: CASSSLRRSRAFF. The CDR3 region has the DNA TGTGCCAGCAGCTCCCTCCGGAGGAGCCGAGCTTTCTTT.

This clonotype was counted only a few times. The genes are TRBV5-1 and TRBJ1-1; maybe TRBD1 (6 bases). Germline loops: CDR1 SGHRS, CDR2 YFSETQ. V was clipped by 5 bases and J by 1 base, with 15 bases between them. CDR3 length: 15 amino acids. CDR3 bases: TGCGCCAGCAGGCCGGGGGGCCCGGGGAACACTGAAGCTTTCTTT. Encoded protein: CASRPGGPGNTEAFF.

This clonotype occurred many times. The V call is TRBV15, the J call TRBJ1-1; D is perhaps TRBD1 (6 bases). The V gene lost 5 bases and the J gene lost 3 bases, with 13 bases spanning the gap. The germline V gene encodes CDR1 LNHNV and CDR2 YYDKDF (reference sequence). The CDR3 extends over 14 amino acids. CDR3 protein: CATSGGEGDTEAFF. CDR3 nucleotides: TGTGCCACCAGCGGCGGGGAGGGGGACACTGAAGCTTTCTTT.

This chain joins TRBV4-1 and TRBJ2-7; TRBD1 aligns across 7 bases. V was clipped by 4 bases and J by 2 bases; unmatched bases: 2. The CDR3 length is 13 residues. Per the germline V gene, CDR1 is MGHRA and CDR2 is YSYEKL. This chain's CDR3 is CASSPGGPYEQYF. In DNA form, the CDR3 reads TGCGCCAGCAGCCCAGGGGGACCCTACGAGCAGTACTTC.

This CDR3 reads CASSPQGLGTEAFF. The CDR3, as DNA: TGTGCCAGCAGCCCACAGGGTTTGGGCACTGAAGCTTTCTTT. The chain joins TRBV9 to TRBJ1-1; D possibly corresponds to TRBD1 (6 bases). CDR1 is SGDLS and CDR2 is YYNGEE in the germline V gene. Between the trimmed V and J ends, which lost 4 bases and 4 bases, there was a span of 14 bases. CDR3 size: 14 residues.

As regards this clonotype: This could be a read error, since a much larger clone is one nucleotide away. V and J are TRBV4-1 and TRBJ2-2; TRBD1 aligns across 7 bases. The CDR3 runs 17 residues. The germline gives CDR1 MGHRA, CDR2 YSYEKL. V gave up 1 base and J gave up 0 bases; unmatched junction bases: 5. CDR3 bases: TGCGCCAGCAGCCAAGGTCGTCAGGGGGCGAACACCGGGGAGCTGTTTTTT. Its translation: CASSQGRQGANTGELFF.

The chain uses TRBV13 and TRBJ1-1; D is undetermined. The CDR3 length is 14 residues. Trimming took off 6 bases at V and 11 bases at J, with 22 bases between the two ends. Germline V gene sequence: CDR1 PRHDT, CDR2 FYEKMQ (reference sequence). The CDR3 sequence is CASSELRTPLRAFF. In DNA form, the CDR3 reads TGTGCCAGCAGTGAATTAAGGACCCCCTTGAGGGCTTTCTTT.

In its sample, this clonotype was seen many times. V usage is TRBV20-1 and J usage is TRBJ2-2; no definite D call. Germline CDR1 DFQATT, CDR2 SNEGSKA (reference sequence). The CDR3 covers 13 residues. V lost 5 bases, J lost 4 bases, and 11 bases lay in between. This CDR3 reads CSAFDGLTGELFF. CDR3 coding DNA: TGCAGTGCTTTTGACGGTCTCACCGGGGAGCTGTTTTTT.

This clonotype was observed at least ten times. The chain combines TRBV12-3 or TRBV12-4 with TRBJ1-1; D is undetermined. Trimming removed 1 base from V and 2 bases from J, with 8 bases in between. The CDR3 extends over 14 amino acids. CDR3 bases: TGTGCCAGCAGTTTAGTTGGGGTTAACACTGAAGCTTTCTTT. Its protein is CASSLVGVNTEAFF.

The sample holds a few counts of this clonotype. This chain connects TRBV7-8 to TRBJ2-7, with TRBD1 matching 7 bases. V was pared by 5 bases and J by 0 bases, with 4 bases of the junction left unmatched. The CDR3 spans 14 residues. Germline lookup yields CDR1 SGHVS and CDR2 FQNEAQ. The CDR3 DNA sequence: TGTGCCAGCAGCATCTACAGGGGCTCCTACGAGCAGTACTTC. Translating gives CASSIYRGSYEQYF.

This clonotype was counted between two and nine times. The chain uses TRBV27 and TRBJ1-1; D is ambiguous. Trimming cost V 5 bases and J 2 bases, with 12 bases left between them. The CDR3 loop spans 14 amino acids. The germline gives CDR1 MNHEY, CDR2 SMNVEV (reference sequence). CDR3 region: CASSPRTENTEAFF. CDR3 in DNA: TGTGCCAGCAGTCCGCGGACGGAAAACACTGAAGCTTTCTTT.

The chain joins TRBV7-6 to TRBJ2-7; TRBD1 matches at 9 bases. The CDR3 has 14 residues. CDR1 and CDR2 (germline): SGHVS, FNYEAQ. V shed 5 bases, J shed 2 bases, and the junction held 4 bases outside the gene matches. The CDR3 spells CASSRTGVAYEQYF. CDR3 nucleotide sequence: TGTGCCAGCAGCAGGACAGGGGTGGCCTACGAGCAGTACTTC.

This clonotype came up many times. The chain carries TRBV19 and TRBJ2-7; no reliable D call. V was shortened by 6 bases and J by 1 base, with 7 bases between the two germline ends. Germline CDR1 and CDR2: LNHDA and SQIVND (reference sequence). The CDR3 covers 12 residues. This CDR3 is CASSATSYEQYF. CDR3 nucleotide sequence: TGTGCCAGTAGCGCAACATCCTACGAGCAGTACTTC. The full variable domain, with the rest looked up from reference TRBV19 and TRBJ2-7, is DGGITQSPKYLFRKEGQNVTLSCEQNLNHDAMYWYRQDPGQGLRLIYYSQIVNDFQKGDIAEGYSVSREKKESFPLTVTSAQKNPTAFYLCASSATSYEQYFGPGTRLTVT.

In its sample, this clonotype was seen once. V is TRBV5-1 and J is TRBJ2-5; 11 nucleotides match TRBD1. This CDR3 is 14 amino acids long. J was trimmed by 6 bases and V by 4 bases; bases with no gene match: 5. The germline V gene encodes CDR1 SGHRS and CDR2 YFSETQ. CDR3 region: CASSRTGGGKTQYF. The CDR3 nucleotides are TGCGCCAGCAGCAGGACAGGGGGCGGGAAGACCCAGTACTTC.

In this sample, this clonotype turned up once. This chain uses TRBV7-9 with TRBJ1-5; TRBD1 matches 9 bases. V was pared by 6 bases and J by 14 bases, with 14 bases of the junction left unmatched. The CDR3 sequence is 14 residues long. Germline values: CDR1 SEHNR, CDR2 FQNEAQ (reference sequence). The CDR3: CASSEWGQGGYEHF. DNA for the CDR3: TGTGCCAGCAGTGAATGGGGACAGGGTGGCTACGAGCATTTT.

Notes on this clonotype: Compared with germline, one end of the junction differs, possibly owing to a read error. This chain uses TRBV6-5 with TRBJ2-6; 11 nucleotides agree with TRBD2. CDR3 length: 15 amino acids. Looked up from germline, CDR1 is MNHEY and CDR2 is SVGAGI. The DNA for the CDR3 is TGTGCCAGCAGTTACTCGACTAGCGGGGCCTACGTCCTGACTTTC. Protein sequence: CASSYSTSGAYVLTF.

The chain couples TRBV20-1 to TRBJ1-6; D gene ambiguous. CDR1 and CDR2 from the germline V gene are DFQATT and SNEGSKA (reference sequence). The CDR3 is 12 amino acids. V was trimmed by 6 bases and J by 10 bases, leaving 13 bases between them. The DNA of the CDR3 is TGCAGTGCCCCTAATCTTAACTCACCCCTCCACTTT. This encodes CSAPNLNSPLHF.

The gene calls are TRBV7-9 and TRBJ2-5; 7 bases line up with TRBD1. The ends lost 5 bases at V and 2 bases at J; junction bases unmatched: 5. The CDR3 runs 14 residues. Germline V gene lookup returns CDR1 SEHNR and CDR2 FQNEAQ (reference sequence). The CDR3 sequence is CASSLTGLQETQYF. The CDR3 bases are TGTGCCAGCAGCCTGACAGGGCTACAAGAGACCCAGTACTTC.

Concerning this clonotype: A much larger clone is a single base away; this may be a read error. V gene TRBV2 combines with J gene TRBJ2-2; D remains unclear. The CDR3 contains 14 residues. Germline V CDR1 and CDR2: SNHLY, FYNNEI. V lost 6 bases and J 6 bases, leaving 14 bases between the germline ends. This CDR3 is CASRFGSLAGELFF. CDR3 bases: TGTGCCAGCAGATTCGGGTCCTTAGCCGGGGAGCTGTTTTTT. The variable domain in full, with the rest retrieved from reference TRBV2 and TRBJ2-2, is EPEVTQTPSHQVTQMGQEVILRCVPISNHLYFYWYRQILGQKVEFLVSFYNNEISEKSEIFDDQFSVERPDGSNFTLKIRSTKLEDSAMYFCASRFGSLAGELFFGEGSRLTVL.

The table lists this clonotype with many counts. At one end, the junction sequence differs from germline, possibly due to a read error. The chain links TRBV15 to TRBJ2-7; TRBD1 matches 8 bases. Germline lookup yields CDR1 LNHNV and CDR2 YYDKDF (reference sequence). The CDR3 totals 14 residues. The CDR3 loop reads CATSRDRGSYEQYF. The CDR3 nucleotides are TGCGCCACCAGCAGAGACAGGGGATCCTACGAGCAGTACTTC. Full variable domain (missing parts from reference TRBV15 and TRBJ2-7): DAMVIQNPRYQVTQFGKPVTLSCSQTLNHNVMYWYQQKSSQAPKLLFHYYDKDFNNEADTPDNFQSRRPNTSFCFLDIRSPGLGDTAMYLCATSRDRGSYEQYFGPGTRLTVT.

The V and J genes are TRBV7-9 and TRBJ1-5; no clear D gene. This CDR3 comprises 14 residues. The V end lost 3 bases, the J end lost 4 bases, and 10 bases lay between the germline ends. The germline CDR1 and CDR2 sequences are SEHNR and FQNEAQ (reference sequence). The CDR3 reads CASSLVWMNQPQHF. The CDR3 DNA reads as TGTGCCAGCAGCTTGGTGTGGATGAATCAGCCCCAGCATTTT.